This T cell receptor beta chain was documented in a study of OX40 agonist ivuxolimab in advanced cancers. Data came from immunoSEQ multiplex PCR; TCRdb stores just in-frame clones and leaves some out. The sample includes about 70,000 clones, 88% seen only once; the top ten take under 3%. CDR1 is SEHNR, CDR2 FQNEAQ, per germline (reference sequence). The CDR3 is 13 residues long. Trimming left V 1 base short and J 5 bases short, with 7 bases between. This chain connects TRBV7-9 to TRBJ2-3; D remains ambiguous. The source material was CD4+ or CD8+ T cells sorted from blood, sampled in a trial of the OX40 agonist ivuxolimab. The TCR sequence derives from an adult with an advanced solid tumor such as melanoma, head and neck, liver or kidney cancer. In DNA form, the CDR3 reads TGTGCCAGCAGCTTAGTAGCTGAAGATACGCAGTATTTT. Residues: CASSLVAEDTQYF.